This T cell receptor beta chain came from a study of graft-versus-host responses after intestinal transplantation. Clones were read by immunoSEQ multiplex PCR, and TCRdb kept only the in-frame ones, dropping some. The sample holds some 39,000 clones; about 95% are singletons and the top ten take 0.2% to 0.25%. Study-level results: Where graft-donor T cell macrochimerism was present, patients had high graft-versus-host to host-versus-graft clonal ratios in allografts. Circulating GvH clones peaking coincided with falling HvG clones soon after transplant. Marrow from the recipient contained GvH clones, some of which had appeared first in ileum or blood.

With 2 bases clipped from V and 8 bases from J, the junction kept 11 bases outside the gene matches. The CDR3 length is 16 residues. CDR1 is LNHDA, CDR2 SQIVND, per germline (reference sequence). Comment on this clone: Its antigen is as yet unknown.

The TCR sequence derives from a human donor who was the organ donor for an intestinal transplant. Specimen: unstimulated CD8+ T cells sorted from spleen or lymph node cells, collected before transplant. The rearrangement links TRBV19 to TRBJ2-3; 9 nucleotides match TRBD2. CDR3: CASSIPEGLASPTQYF. CDR3 sequence (DNA): TGTGCCAGTAGTATACCAGAGGGACTAGCTTCTCCTACGCAGTATTTT. The entire variable domain, with the rest obtained from reference TRBV19 and TRBJ2-3, is as follows: DGGITQSPKYLFRKEGQNVTLSCEQNLNHDAMYWYRQDPGQGLRLIYYSQIVNDFQKGDIAEGYSVSREKKESFPLTVTSAQKNPTAFYLCASSIPEGLASPTQYFGPGTRLTVL.